Below are 32 T cell receptor beta chains sequenced from a single sample in a study of blood T cell repertoires in COVID-19 (dated by TCRdb to about 2020). The library relied on the immunoSEQ multiplex PCR assay. TCRdb took over this immuneACCESS table, retaining in-frame rearrangements with V and J assigned. Such tables are incomplete; in checked studies, under half of the missing clones stem from an unresolved V gene, and the remainder is unexplained. The sample contains around 210,000 clones, about 88% of them found a single time. The ten largest clones take up roughly 19% of the sample. The sample comprised peripheral blood. These receptors were taken from a man aged 50-59 years with COVID-19, enrolled during active disease.

A note on this clone: Other DNA sequences in this specimen translate into the identical CDR3. The J gene is TRBJ2-1, the V gene TRBV6-1; 13 positions agree with TRBD2. The CDR3 length is 18 residues. Per germline, CDR1 MNHNS and CDR2 SASEGT. V dropped 4 bases and J dropped 1; count of bases not matched to a gene: 7. The CDR3 DNA reads TGTGCCAGCAGTGGTCGGACTAGCGGGAGTTGGTCCTACAATGAGCAGTTCTTC. This gives the protein CASSGRTSGSWSYNEQFF.

The chain couples TRBV19 to TRBJ2-2, with D maybe TRBD2 (5 bases). V was shortened by 3 bases and J by 4 bases, with 9 bases between the two germline ends. Germline CDR1 and CDR2: LNHDA and SQIVND (reference sequence). The CDR3 is 14 amino acids. CDR3 DNA: TGTGCCAGTAGTATTCAGCGGAGCACCGGGGAGCTGTTTTTT. Translated: CASSIQRSTGELFF.

This chain links TRBV19 with TRBJ1-5; 9 bases fit TRBD1. Trimming removed 7 bases from V and 6 bases from J; junction bases left unmatched: 13. The CDR3 consists of 16 residues. Germline V lookup: CDR1 LNHDA, CDR2 SQIVND (reference sequence). The CDR3 here is CASISTDRGGSQPQHF. The CDR3 bases are TGTGCCAGTATTTCGACGGACAGGGGAGGGAGTCAGCCCCAGCATTTT.

The chain carries TRBV30 and TRBJ2-7; TRBD1 matches 7 bases. The CDR3 is made up of 15 amino acids. V was pared by 4 bases and J by 6 bases, with 15 bases of the junction left unmatched. The germline V gene encodes CDR1 GTSNPN and CDR2 SVGIG (reference sequence). CDR3 coding DNA: TGTGCCTGGATACCCCGAGGGGGCCGCGCTCCCGAGCAGTACTTC. Translated, it gives CAWIPRGGRAPEQYF. The variable domain in full, completed from reference TRBV30 and TRBJ2-7, reads SQTIHQWPATLVQPVGSPLSLECTVEGTSNPNLYWYRQAAGRGLQLLFYSVGIGQISSEVPQNLSASRPQDRQFILSSKKLLLSDSGFYLCAWIPRGGRAPEQYFGPGTRLTVT.

This chain links TRBV9 with TRBJ2-5; D remains unclear. The V and J ends lost 4 bases and 2 bases respectively, with 12 bases between them. This CDR3 spans 14 amino acids. Germline V lookup: CDR1 SGDLS, CDR2 YYNGEE. In DNA, the CDR3 is TGTGCCAGCAGCCCCAGACTGATACAAGAGACCCAGTACTTC. Its protein is CASSPRLIQETQYF.

The chain carries TRBV5-4 and TRBJ2-2; 9 nucleotides align to TRBD1. V lost 1 base and J lost 2; bases outside the gene matches: 3. CDR3 length: 16 residues. The germline CDR1 and CDR2 sequences are SGHNT and YYREEE (reference sequence). CDR3 bases: TGTGCCAGCAGCTTGCCGGGACAGGGCAACACCGGGGAGCTGTTTTTT. Residues: CASSLPGQGNTGELFF.

The chain links TRBV6-5 to TRBJ1-1; TRBD1 matches at 9 bases. CDR3 length equals 15 residues. Germline CDR1 is MNHEY and CDR2 is SVGAGI. The trim removed 2 bases at V and 2 bases at J, leaving 3 bases unmatched. CDR3 nucleotides: TGTGCCAGCAGTTACCCGGACAGGGGTAACACTGAAGCTTTCTTT. Its translation: CASSYPDRGNTEAFF.

V gene TRBV7-9 combines with J gene TRBJ2-2; D ambiguous. V lost 5 bases, J lost 2 bases, and 15 bases lay in between. CDR3 length: 16 residues. Germline V gene sequence: CDR1 SEHNR, CDR2 FQNEAQ (reference sequence). CDR3 amino acids: CASSLTQNRNTGELFF. The CDR3, as DNA: TGTGCCAGCAGCCTCACGCAGAACCGAAACACCGGGGAGCTGTTTTTT. The variable domain in full, with the rest retrieved from reference TRBV7-9 and TRBJ2-2, is DTGVSQNPRHKITKRGQNVTFRCDPISEHNRLYWYRQTLGQGPEFLTYFQNEAQLEKSRLLSDRFSAERPKGSFSTLEIQRTEQGDSAMYLCASSLTQNRNTGELFFGEGSRLTVL.

The rearrangement joins TRBV3-1 (or the pseudogene TRBV3-2) to TRBJ2-1, with D possibly TRBD2 on 5 matching bases. V was clipped by 4 bases and J by 9 bases, with 10 bases between them. The CDR3 loop spans 12 amino acids. Germline V lookup: CDR1 LGHDT, CDR2 YNNKEL (reference sequence). The CDR3 DNA is TGTGCCAGCAGCCGGCCGAGCGGTGAGCAGTTCTTC. It specifies CASSRPSGEQFF.

This clone was detected only a few times. The V and J genes are TRBV6-5 and TRBJ1-2; possible D gene TRBD1, 5 bases. Trimming took off 0 bases at V and 6 bases at J, with 14 bases between the two ends. CDR1 MNHEY and CDR2 SVGAGI come from the germline V gene. The CDR3 covers 15 residues. The CDR3 DNA sequence: TGTGCCAGCAGTTACTCGAAGTTCAGGGTGGATGGCTACACCTTC. This gives the protein CASSYSKFRVDGYTF.

The gene calls are TRBV5-6 and TRBJ2-7; D might be TRBD2 (5 bases). This CDR3 is 15 amino acids long. Germline V gene lookup returns CDR1 SGHDT and CDR2 YYEEEE. V was shortened by 4 bases and J by 0 bases, with 14 bases between the two germline ends. Here the CDR3 DNA reads TGTGCCAGCAGCAATGGTCGGCTAGCCTCCTACGAGCAGTACTTC. As protein: CASSNGRLASYEQYF. Full variable domain (missing parts from reference TRBV5-6 and TRBJ2-7): DAGVTQSPTHLIKTRGQQVTLRCSPKSGHDTVSWYQQALGQGPQFIFQYYEEEERQRGNFPDRFSGHQFPNYSSELNVNALLLGDSALYLCASSNGRLASYEQYFGPGTRLTVT.

The chain links TRBV6-2 or TRBV6-3 to TRBJ2-7; TRBD2 aligns across 10 bases. This CDR3 is 16 amino acids long. V shed 0 bases, J shed 3 bases, and the junction held 5 bases outside the gene matches. Germline V lookup: CDR1 MNHEY, CDR2 SVGEGT. In DNA, the CDR3 is TGTGCCAGCAGTTACTCGAGGACTAGCGGACTCTACGAGCAGTACTTC. Protein: CASSYSRTSGLYEQYF.

The V and J genes are TRBV5-1 and TRBJ2-3; 8 nucleotides line up with TRBD1. Germline V gene data show CDR1 as SGHRS and CDR2 as YFSETQ. The V and J ends lost 4 bases and 0 bases, in that order; junction bases with no gene match: 10. This CDR3 spans 17 amino acids. For the CDR3, the DNA is TGCGCCAGCAGCAACGCCCGGGACAGGCCTAGCACAGATACGCAGTATTTT. Protein product: CASSNARDRPSTDTQYF.

V gene TRBV5-4 combines with J gene TRBJ1-4, with 10 bases lining up with TRBD1. CDR1 SGHNT and CDR2 YYREEE come from the germline V gene (reference sequence). The J segment lost 8 bases and the V segment lost 0 bases, leaving 4 bases of the junction unmatched. The CDR3 spans 15 residues. In DNA form, the CDR3 reads TGTGCCAGCAGCTTGGCGGGACAGGGGCCGGAAAAACTGTTTTTT. Protein sequence: CASSLAGQGPEKLFF.

This chain uses TRBV19 with TRBJ2-3, with 9 bases lining up with TRBD1. This CDR3 comprises 14 residues. Looked up from germline, CDR1 is LNHDA and CDR2 is SQIVND (reference sequence). With 4 bases clipped from V and 5 bases from J, the junction kept 4 bases outside the gene matches. The CDR3 nucleotides are TGTGCCAGTAGTAACAGGGGGCGGCAAGATACGCAGTATTTT. Residues: CASSNRGRQDTQYF. Full variable domain (missing parts from reference TRBV19 and TRBJ2-3): DGGITQSPKYLFRKEGQNVTLSCEQNLNHDAMYWYRQDPGQGLRLIYYSQIVNDFQKGDIAEGYSVSREKKESFPLTVTSAQKNPTAFYLCASSNRGRQDTQYFGPGTRLTVL.

The V call is TRBV5-1, the J call TRBJ2-7; 9 bases map to TRBD2. The trim removed 4 bases at V and 4 bases at J, leaving 6 bases unmatched. Germline V CDR1 and CDR2: SGHRS, YFSETQ. The CDR3 extends over 14 amino acids. The CDR3 region is CASSPISGGYEQYF. DNA of the CDR3: TGCGCCAGCAGCCCCATTAGCGGGGGATACGAGCAGTACTTC. The full variable domain, its missing parts supplied by reference TRBV5-1 and TRBJ2-7, is KAGVTQTPRYLIKTRGQQVTLSCSPISGHRSVSWYQQTPGQGLQFLFEYFSETQRNKGNFPGRFSGRQFSNSRSEMNVSTLELGDSALYLCASSPISGGYEQYFGPGTRLTVT.

The chain couples TRBV19 to TRBJ2-1; 9 bases map to TRBD2. J gave up 5 bases and V 8 bases, and 4 bases lay outside the gene matches. CDR1 and CDR2 (germline): LNHDA, SQIVND (reference sequence). The CDR3 spans 13 residues. CDR3 sequence (DNA): TGTGCCAGTGTCGCGGGAGGGCACAATGAGCAGTTCTTC. Protein product: CASVAGGHNEQFF.

This chain links TRBV7-6 with TRBJ2-1; no definite D call. From germline, CDR1 is SGHVS and CDR2 FNYEAQ. The V and J ends lost 5 bases and 0 bases respectively, with 11 bases between them. CDR3 size: 15 residues. The CDR3 DNA sequence: TGTGCCAGCAGCCGGGTGTACAACTCCTACAATGAGCAGTTCTTC. It specifies CASSRVYNSYNEQFF.

The J gene is TRBJ2-5, the V gene TRBV19, with TRBD1 identical over 9 bases. V shed 5 bases and J 4 bases; nucleotides not matched to a gene: 5. The CDR3 totals 14 residues. Germline V lookup: CDR1 LNHDA, CDR2 SQIVND (reference sequence). The CDR3: CASSPSTGGETQYF. In DNA, the CDR3 is TGTGCCAGTAGTCCCTCGACAGGGGGAGAGACCCAGTACTTC.

CDR3 loop: CASSSQGSSEAFF. The CDR3 nucleotides read TGTGCCAGTAGTTCCCAGGGTTCATCTGAAGCTTTCTTT. The J gene is TRBJ1-1, the V gene TRBV19; TRBD1 might be the D (5 bases). The length of the CDR3 is 13 residues. Germline CDR1 is LNHDA and CDR2 is SQIVND (reference sequence). Trimming cost V 5 bases and J 6 bases, with 13 bases left between them.

J is TRBJ2-1 and V is TRBV7-3, with 16 nucleotides matching TRBD2. The CDR3 loop spans 15 amino acids. After removal of 4 bases from V and 8 bases from J, the junction contained 2 bases not matched to a gene. In germline, CDR1 is SGHTA, CDR2 FQGTGA. As DNA, the CDR3 is TGTGCCAGCAGCTCGGGACTAGCGGGGGGGGATGAGCAGTTCTTC. Translating gives CASSSGLAGGDEQFF.

This chain connects TRBV19 to TRBJ2-1; possibly TRBD2 for D (6 bases). This CDR3 region has 14 residues. V was shortened by 3 bases and J by 4 bases, with 10 bases between the two germline ends. CDR1 is LNHDA and CDR2 is SQIVND in the germline V gene (reference sequence). As DNA, the CDR3 is TGTGCCAGTAGTATTATTAGCGGATACAATGAGCAGTTCTTC. Translation: CASSIISGYNEQFF.

The V gene is TRBV6-1, the J gene TRBJ2-7, with unresolved D. This CDR3 is built from 14 residues. The V gene lost 3 bases and the J gene lost 2 bases, with 11 bases spanning the gap. Germline V gene sequence: CDR1 MNHNS, CDR2 SASEGT. The CDR3 region has the DNA TGTGCCAGCAGTGACGGGTGGTACACCTACGAGCAGTACTTC. This translates into CASSDGWYTYEQYF.

The chain couples TRBV7-6 to TRBJ1-4; possible D gene TRBD1, 5 bases. Germline V gene lookup returns CDR1 SGHVS and CDR2 FNYEAQ. V dropped 2 bases and J dropped 3 bases, with 10 bases sitting between them. There are 15 residues in the CDR3. CDR3 DNA sequence: TGTGCCAGCAGCTTATTGACAGCCTCTAATGAAAAACTGTTTTTT. Translated: CASSLLTASNEKLFF.

The table lists this clone with a few counts. This chain connects TRBV5-4 to TRBJ1-1, with unresolved D. Germline lookup yields CDR1 SGHNT and CDR2 YYREEE (reference sequence). There are 14 residues in the CDR3. Trimming left V 0 bases short and J 6 bases short, with 12 bases between. In nucleotides, the CDR3 is TGTGCCAGCAGCTTGGCCGGGTCCGAGGCTGAAGCTTTCTTT. This sequence encodes CASSLAGSEAEAFF.

This clone was detected only a few times. The rearrangement links TRBV27 to TRBJ1-1, with a weak D call TRBD1 (6 bases). Germline CDR1 reads MNHEY; CDR2 reads SMNVEV (reference sequence). The V end was cut by 5 bases, the J end by 0 bases, with 10 bases between. There are 14 residues in the CDR3. Here the CDR3 DNA reads TGTGCCAGCAGTGCCGGGACATTGAACACTGAAGCTTTCTTT. Encoded protein: CASSAGTLNTEAFF.

This clone was seen a few times. The rearrangement links TRBV3-1 (or the pseudogene TRBV3-2) to TRBJ1-5; D uncertain. Germline values: CDR1 LGHDT, CDR2 YNNKEL (reference sequence). V lost 1 base and J 4 bases, leaving 8 bases between the germline ends. The CDR3 loop spans 14 amino acids. CDR3 in DNA: TGTGCCAGCAGCCAAGGCAGTCCAAATCAGCCCCAGCATTTT. Translating it yields CASSQGSPNQPQHF.

The chain uses TRBV2 and TRBJ2-2, with 14 bases matching TRBD2. The V gene's germline CDR1 is SNHLY and CDR2 FYNNEI. Trimming at V came to 5 bases and at J to 5 bases, leaving 1 base not matched to a gene. The CDR3 has 15 residues. In nucleotides, the CDR3 is TGTGCCAGCAGTTGGACTAGCGGGAGGACCGGGGAGCTGTTTTTT. Its protein product is CASSWTSGRTGELFF.

The rearrangement links TRBV2 to TRBJ2-7; tentative D call: TRBD2 (5 bases). CDR3 length equals 14 residues. Trimming took off 4 bases at V and 2 bases at J, with 12 bases between the two ends. The germline CDR1 and CDR2 sequences are SNHLY and FYNNEI. The CDR3 bases are TGTGCCAGCAGTGTTGTCGAAGCGGCCTACGAGCAGTACTTC. This sequence encodes CASSVVEAAYEQYF.

This chain joins TRBV27 and TRBJ2-3, with D possibly matching TRBD2 (6 bases). The CDR3 is 16 amino acids. Per the germline V gene, CDR1 is MNHEY and CDR2 is SMNVEV (reference sequence). V gave up 1 base and J gave up 0 bases, with 11 bases separating them. CDR3 sequence reads: CASSLLRGRSTDTQYF. The CDR3 nucleotides are TGTGCCAGCAGTTTATTGCGGGGTAGAAGCACAGATACGCAGTATTTT.

The V and J genes are TRBV18 and TRBJ2-1, with D perhaps matching TRBD1 (7 bases). V was clipped by 3 bases and J by 4 bases, with 16 bases between them. Germline CDR1 reads KGHSH; CDR2 reads LQKENI. This CDR3 contains 16 residues. CDR3 coding DNA: TGTGCCAGCTCACCGATGCGGGACAGACTATACAATGAGCAGTTCTTC. Protein sequence: CASSPMRDRLYNEQFF. The whole variable domain, remainder taken from reference TRBV18 and TRBJ2-1, is NAGVMQNPRHLVRRRGQEARLRCSPMKGHSHVYWYRQLPEEGLKFMVYLQKENIIDESGMPKERFSAEFPKEGPSILRIQQVVRGDSAAYFCASSPMRDRLYNEQFFGPGTRLTVL.

The gene calls are TRBV28 and TRBJ1-4, with D hard to call. The CDR3 consists of 14 residues. Germline V CDR1 and CDR2: MDHEN, SYDVKM. Trimming pared 7 bases from V and 10 bases from J, leaving 19 bases between. The chain's CDR3 is CASTTMTTEGKLFF. The CDR3 DNA is TGTGCCAGCACCACCATGACCACGGAGGGAAAACTGTTTTTT.